This is a list of T cell receptor beta chains from one sample in a study of CD8+ T cells in alopecia areata. Profiled with immunoSEQ multiplex PCR; TCRdb holds only in-frame clones, not every one. The table shows 150,000 to 200,000 clones, with roughly 70% occurring only once. The specimen was CD4+ T cells sorted from blood, collected around week 47, from a patient treated with tofacitinib. All receptors come from a human donor with alopecia areata. Both conserved end residues are part of each CDR3. D genes are given only for firm matches. The listing skips clone size in some rows; elsewhere it reads once, few, many or a size class.

v_gene	j_gene	abundance	d_gene	CDR3aa	CDR3nt
TRBV29-1	TRBJ2-1	.	.	CSVGGNEQFF	TGCAGCGTTGGGGGCAATGAGCAGTTCTTC
TRBV5-6	TRBJ2-2	.	.	CASSRLGTNTGELFF	TGTGCCAGCAGCAGGCTGGGGACGAACACCGGGGAGCTGTTTTTT
TRBV27	TRBJ1-5	.	.	CASSFSLGQPQHF	TGTGCCAGCAGTTTCTCCCTTGGGCAGCCCCAGCATTTT
TRBV7-6	TRBJ1-5	.	.	CASSRARDSQHF	TGTGCCAGCAGCCGAGCCAGGGACTCCCAGCATTTT
TRBV7-9	TRBJ1-5	.	.	CASSSAGGQPQHF	TGTGCCAGCAGCTCCGCGGGGGGTCAGCCCCAGCATTTT
TRBV11-2	TRBJ1-2	.	TRBD1	CASSSRTGWNYGYTF	TGTGCCAGCAGCTCCAGGACAGGGTGGAACTATGGCTACACCTTC
TRBV7-2	TRBJ2-5	.	TRBD1	CASSLQTGGETQYF	TGTGCCAGCAGCTTACAAACAGGGGGAGAGACCCAGTACTTC
TRBV2	TRBJ1-6	.	.	CASSTEMGQSPLHF	TGTGCCAGCAGTACCGAAATGGGGCAGTCACCCCTCCACTTT
TRBV4-3	TRBJ2-3	.	TRBD2	CASSQDTSGGGNTQYF	TGCGCCAGCAGCCAAGATACTAGCGGGGGAGGGAATACGCAGTATTTT
TRBV5-1	TRBJ2-4	.	.	CASSLAGTENIQYF	TGCGCCAGCAGCTTGGCCGGGACGGAAAACATTCAGTACTTC
TRBV29-1	TRBJ1-1	.	TRBD1	CSVGLTGGRITEAFF	TGCAGCGTGGGCTTGACAGGGGGCAGGATCACTGAAGCTTTCTTT
TRBV27	TRBJ1-2	.	.	CASSRQEGYGYTF	TGTGCCAGCAGTCGACAGGAGGGCTATGGCTACACCTTC
TRBV9	TRBJ2-5	.	.	CASSVASQETQYF	TGTGCCAGCAGCGTGGCCAGCCAAGAGACCCAGTACTTC
TRBV6-5	TRBJ1-5	few	TRBD1	CASSPQGALSQPQHF	TGTGCCAGCAGTCCTCAGGGGGCGCTGAGTCAGCCCCAGCATTTT
TRBV5-1	TRBJ1-6	.	TRBD1	CASSLGTESSPLHF	TGCGCCAGCAGCCTGGGGACAGAGTCTTCACCCCTCCACTTT
TRBV6-1	TRBJ1-1	.	.	CASSHRTGGEVEAFF	TGTGCCAGCAGTCATCGGACGGGAGGAGAAGTTGAAGCTTTCTTT
TRBV7-2	TRBJ2-5	.	TRBD2	CASSLALSVGLAGTGETQYF	TGTGCCAGCAGCTTAGCATTATCAGTCGGACTAGCGGGGACTGGAGAGACCCAGTACTTC
TRBV9	TRBJ1-2	.	TRBD1	CASSDGTGINGYTF	TGTGCCAGCAGCGACGGGACAGGGATCAATGGCTACACCTTC
TRBV7-2	TRBJ2-3	.	TRBD2	CASSLAESGGRDTQYF	TGTGCCAGCAGCTTAGCCGAAAGCGGGGGGAGAGATACGCAGTATTTT
TRBV18	TRBJ1-5	.	.	CASSPSVGGGQPQHF	TGTGCCAGCTCACCGTCGGTGGGGGGCGGCCAGCCCCAGCATTTT
TRBV15	TRBJ2-3	.	TRBD2	CATSRARTSGGRDTQYF	TGTGCCACCAGCAGAGCCCGGACTAGCGGGGGGAGGGATACGCAGTATTTT
TRBV2	TRBJ1-5	.	.	CASSSGLQGQPQHF	TGTGCCAGCAGCTCGGGACTGCAGGGTCAGCCCCAGCATTTT
TRBV19	TRBJ1-2	.	.	CASSTGSRGYTF	TGTGCCAGTAGTACAGGGTCGCGTGGCTACACCTTC
TRBV30	TRBJ2-1	.	.	CARTGTGYNEQFF	TGTGCCCGAACCGGGACTGGGTACAATGAGCAGTTCTTC
TRBV29-1	TRBJ1-4	few	.	CSARGGDEKLFF	TGCAGCGCTCGAGGTGGGGATGAAAAACTGTTTTTT
TRBV29-1	TRBJ1-1	.	TRBD1	CSVAGGMNTEAFF	TGCAGCGTGGCAGGGGGAATGAACACTGAAGCTTTCTTT
TRBV2	TRBJ2-3	.	TRBD2	CASSTRGGGTDTQYF	TGTGCCAGCAGTACGCGGGGGGGCGGTACAGATACGCAGTATTTT
TRBV25-1	TRBJ1-2	.	.	CASSEFGLRYGYTF	TGTGCCAGCAGTGAATTCGGGTTACGCTATGGCTACACCTTC
TRBV15	TRBJ2-6	.	.	CATSGSSGANVLTF	TGTGCCACGTCAGGGAGCTCTGGGGCCAACGTCCTGACTTTC
TRBV4-3	TRBJ1-2	.	TRBD1	CASSQVRGQGKDGYTF	TGCGCCAGCAGCCAAGTTCGGGGACAGGGAAAGGATGGCTACACCTTC
TRBV7-9	TRBJ2-7	.	.	CASSLGTEDEQYF	TGTGCCAGCAGCTTAGGGACTGAGGACGAGCAGTACTTC
TRBV5-1	TRBJ1-3	.	TRBD1	CASSPSGTGGISGNTIYF	TGCGCCAGCAGCCCCTCCGGGACAGGGGGAATTTCTGGAAACACCATATATTTT
TRBV11-2	TRBJ2-5	few	TRBD1	CASSNSLDRVRETQYF	TGTGCCAGCAGCAACAGTTTGGACAGGGTTCGAGAGACCCAGTACTTC
TRBV7-9	TRBJ2-3	.	TRBD2	CASSPSGGRTDTQYF	TGTGCCAGCAGCCCTAGCGGGGGGCGGACAGATACGCAGTATTTT
TRBV7-3	TRBJ2-3	.	TRBD2	CASSLSGTSGTTDTQYF	TGTGCCAGCAGCTTAAGCGGGACTAGCGGCACCACAGATACGCAGTATTTT
TRBV5-4	TRBJ2-3	.	.	CASSSIQDTQYF	TGTGCCAGCAGCTCTATACAAGATACGCAGTATTTT
TRBV6-5	TRBJ1-4	.	.	CASSYLSSSEKLFF	TGTGCCAGCAGTTACCTCTCCAGCTCCGAAAAACTGTTTTTT
TRBV4-3	TRBJ2-5	.	.	CASSQDPGRGSVGQETQYF	TGCGCCAGCAGCCAAGATCCGGGAAGAGGGTCAGTGGGCCAAGAGACCCAGTACTTC
TRBV29-1	TRBJ2-7	few	TRBD2	CSVVGLAGSYEQYF	TGCAGCGTTGTGGGACTAGCGGGCTCCTACGAGCAGTACTTC
TRBV29-1	TRBJ2-3	few	.	CSVTLYGTQYF	TGCAGCGTCACCCTTTATGGTACGCAGTATTTT
TRBV15	TRBJ2-3	.	TRBD1	CATSSEGAPSRTDTQYF	TGTGCCACCAGCAGCGAGGGGGCACCTAGTCGCACAGATACGCAGTATTTT
TRBV29-1	TRBJ1-1	few	.	CSAWTELNTEAFF	TGCAGCGCCTGGACAGAGTTGAACACTGAAGCTTTCTTT
TRBV14	TRBJ2-7	few	TRBD1	CASSQRDRDYEQYF	TGTGCCAGCAGCCAGCGCGACAGGGACTACGAGCAGTACTTC
TRBV29-1	TRBJ2-7	few	.	CSVAGEAYEQYF	TGCAGCGTTGCGGGGGAGGCCTACGAGCAGTACTTC
TRBV5-1	TRBJ1-5	.	TRBD1	CASSLGGQEYQPQHF	TGCGCCAGCAGCTTGGGGGGACAGGAATATCAGCCCCAGCATTTT
TRBV29-1	TRBJ2-5	.	.	CSVGGASGETQYF	TGCAGCGTTGGAGGGGCAAGTGGAGAGACCCAGTACTTC
TRBV29-1	TRBJ2-1	.	.	CSVVWPGGGEVQFF	TGCAGCGTTGTTTGGCCCGGAGGGGGGGAAGTGCAGTTCTTC
TRBV7-9	TRBJ1-2	once	.	CASSLMDRGARGYTF	TGTGCCAGCAGCTTAATGGATCGGGGCGCGAGGGGCTACACCTTC
TRBV13	TRBJ1-6	many	.	CASSLGGADDSPLHF	TGTGCCAGCAGCCTGGGGGGGGCTGACGATTCACCCCTCCACTTT
TRBV5-1	TRBJ1-3	.	.	CASSLISASSGNTIYF	TGCGCCAGCAGCTTGATATCAGCGAGCTCTGGAAACACCATATATTTT
TRBV30	TRBJ1-5	.	.	CAWSLAGLDGNQPQHF	TGTGCCTGGAGTTTGGCAGGTTTAGATGGCAATCAGCCCCAGCATTTT
TRBV6-6	TRBJ2-1	.	TRBD1	CASSYSDRVYEQFF	TGTGCCAGCAGTTACTCGGACAGGGTCTACGAGCAGTTCTTC